Listed below are T cell receptor beta chains from one sample, sequenced in a study of regulatory T cells in long-lasting Graves disease. Using its own MiXCR run on the multiplex PCR reads, TCRdb lists one record per CDR3 protein. The sample has some 430,000 distinct CDR3 sequences; about 22% are singletons. Material: peripheral blood mononuclear cells (PBMCs), obtained when the disease was refractory, from a patient treated with antithyroid drugs. All receptors come from a female donor with Graves disease. CDR3s include the opening cysteine and the closing phenylalanine or tryptophan. Each record gives: J gene, clone size, V gene, D gene, CDR3 DNA, CDR3 protein. A D gene is named only where the DNA matches it firmly. A row's size may be missing; if present it is once, few, many or a size class.

TRBJ1-5 | . | TRBV18 | . | TGTGCCAGCTCAGAAAATCCCAGGGATCAGCCCCAGCATTTT | CASSENPRDQPQHF
TRBJ1-2 | few | TRBV14 | . | TGTGCCAGCAGCCAAGATGCAGACGGCGTCCCCTATGGCTACACCTTC | CASSQDADGVPYGYTF
TRBJ1-2 | few | TRBV6-1 | . | TGTGCCAGCAGTCCTCCCGGGAGCCCCTATGGCTACACCTTC | CASSPPGSPYGYTF
TRBJ2-5 | many | TRBV11-3 | . | TGTGCCAGCAGCTTATTTTCGAACCAAGAGACCCAGTACTTC | CASSLFSNQETQYF
TRBJ1-6 | . | TRBV5-1 | TRBD1 | TGCGCCAGCACACCAGGGGGGAGGTCACCCCTCCACTTT | CASTPGGRSPLHF
TRBJ1-1 | many | TRBV20-1 | TRBD1 | TGCAGTCCCGGAAGGGGACAGGGCGTCACTGAAGCTTTCTTT | CSPGRGQGVTEAFF
TRBJ1-6 | many | TRBV28 | . | TGTGCCAGCAGTTTAGGAGATCAGGGGAATTCACCCCTCCACTTT | CASSLGDQGNSPLHF
TRBJ1-2 | . | TRBV15 | . | TGTGCCACCAGCAGAGGCCTGGGCTATGGCTACACCTTC | CATSRGLGYGYTF
TRBJ1-2 | many | TRBV28 | TRBD1 | TGTGCCAGCAGTTGGACAGGGAGAGGCTACACCTTC | CASSWTGRGYTF
TRBJ2-7 | few | TRBV7-8 | . | TGTGCCAGCAGCCGTTCCAGCGAGTCCTACGAGCAGTACTTC | CASSRSSESYEQYF
TRBJ2-3 | few | TRBV28 | . | TGTGCCAGCAGTTTGCCGTTTACGGGAGATACGCAGTATTTT | CASSLPFTGDTQYF
TRBJ2-5 | many | TRBV3-1 | TRBD2 | TGTGCCAGCAGCCAAACTAGCGGGCAAGAGACCCAGTACTTC | CASSQTSGQETQYF
TRBJ1-1 | few | TRBV27 | TRBD1 | TGTGCCAGCAGCTCGGGACAGGGAAGAACTGAAGCTTTCTTT | CASSSGQGRTEAFF
TRBJ1-2 | many | TRBV24-1 | . | TGTGCCACCAGTGATCCTCGAAGCCCTTTCTATGGCTACACCTTC | CATSDPRSPFYGYTF
TRBJ2-7 | few | TRBV20-1 | . | TGCAGTGCTAGAGATCCGGGAGACTACGAGCAGTACTTC | CSARDPGDYEQYF
TRBJ2-5 | few | TRBV12-3/TRBV12-4 | TRBD1 | TGTGCCAGCAGCTCGGGGCCCGGGACAGGGGGAGAGACCCAGTACTTC | CASSSGPGTGGETQYF
TRBJ2-7 | many | TRBV6-2/TRBV6-3 | TRBD1 | TGTGCCAGCACCTCCGGGACAGCCTCCTACGAGCAGTACTTC | CASTSGTASYEQYF
TRBJ2-1 | few | TRBV3-1 | TRBD2 | TGTGCCAGCAGCGACGGACTAGCCCTGAGTACACCGTTCTTC | CASSDGLALSTPFF
TRBJ2-5 | many | TRBV7-8 | . | TGTGCCAGCAGCCCCCGACGGGGGATGGAGACCCAGTACTTC | CASSPRRGMETQYF
TRBJ2-7 | many | TRBV6-1 | TRBD1 | TGTGCCACCATGCCGGGACAGGGAACCTACGAGCAGTACTTC | CATMPGQGTYEQYF
TRBJ1-2 | few | TRBV2 | TRBD1 | TGTGCCAGCAGTGTGGAGACAGGGAACTATGGCTACACCTTC | CASSVETGNYGYTF
TRBJ1-1 | . | TRBV9 | . | TGTGCCAGCAGCGCCCGAATAACCGGGACATTGAACACTGAAGCTTTCTTT | CASSARITGTLNTEAFF
TRBJ2-2 | few | TRBV10-3 | TRBD2 | TGTGCCATCACAGGGACTAGCGGGAGGTCCGACACCGGGGAGCTGTTTTTT | CAITGTSGRSDTGELFF
TRBJ2-3 | . | TRBV3-1 | . | TGTGCCAGCAGCCCAGGGGCGGGAATCACAGATACGCAGTATTTT | CASSPGAGITDTQYF
TRBJ1-2 | few | TRBV4-1 | . | TGCGCCAGCAGCCAAGAATGGCTGGGCTACTATGGCTACACCTTC | CASSQEWLGYYGYTF
TRBJ2-5 | . | TRBV24-1 | TRBD2 | TGTGCCACCAGTTCGGGAGGGAGGGAGACCCAGTACTTC | CATSSGGRETQYF
TRBJ1-2 | many | TRBV9 | . | TGTGCCAGCAGCGTAGCCCCGGGCTATGGCTACACCTTC | CASSVAPGYGYTF
TRBJ2-5 | many | TRBV24-1 | TRBD2 | TGTGCCACCAGTGACCCCAGCGGGGGTAGAGAGACCCAGTACTTC | CATSDPSGGRETQYF
TRBJ2-5 | many | TRBV7-9 | . | TGTGCCAGCAGCAACCCGGGCCTCCAAGAGACCCAGTACTTC | CASSNPGLQETQYF
TRBJ1-6 | . | TRBV6-1 | TRBD1 | TGTGCCAGCAGTGGGGACAGGCAGAATTCACCCCTCCACTTT | CASSGDRQNSPLHF
TRBJ2-2 | many | TRBV11-2 | . | TGTGCCAGCAGCTCCGAGTACACCGGGGAGCTGTTTTTT | CASSSEYTGELFF
TRBJ1-5 | many | TRBV24-1 | . | TGTGCCACCAGTGATTACAAGAGTCAGCCCCAGCATTTT | CATSDYKSQPQHF
TRBJ1-2 | many | TRBV15 | . | TGTGCCACCAGCAGAGATGGGCCTGAGGGCTACACCTTC | CATSRDGPEGYTF
TRBJ2-5 | many | TRBV28 | TRBD2 | TGTGCCAGCAGTTATTCCGGGACTAGCAGCGGCGCGACCCAGTACTTC | CASSYSGTSSGATQYF
TRBJ1-3 | . | TRBV6-1 | . | TGTGCCAGCCTCCGAGGACAGGGAAACACCATATATTTT | CASLRGQGNTIYF